The present TCR beta chain was sequenced within a study of blood T cell repertoires in COVID-19 (dated by TCRdb to the early 2020s). With regard to the full study: Collaborator samples came from the United States, Italy and Spain and covered acute and convalescent phases of COVID-19. The prospective study material was composed of cDNA or gDNA derived from T cells, B-cell-depleted T cells, or PBMCs. Deeply sampled blood TCRbeta repertoires from subjects exposed to, actively infected with, or recovered from COVID-19 were included in the dataset. The repertoires were released in a freely available public database meant as a resource for research on the immune response to SARS-CoV-2. The samples were drawn from two sources: the first 160 participants of the ongoing ImmuneRACE study, and over 950 subjects contributed by 6 global collaborators. Nearly every sample came with metadata listing a de-identified subject ID, COVID-19 status, age in years and sex. Where available, HLA class I and class II types were obtained from metadata supplied by the sample provider rather than from assay-based typing.

TCRbeta CDR3 regions were amplified from genomic DNA using the immunoSEQ Assay, a bias-controlled multiplex PCR. The study's own analysis went as follows. Nucleated cell counts per sample were estimated from amplification of reference gene primers within the assay. To quantify the absolute abundance of each unique TCRbeta CDR3 rearrangement, sequence reads were collapsed and filtered. Productive Simpson clonality was computed per sample as the square root of Simpson's diversity index over productive rearrangements. Sourced from immuneACCESS, this table was stored by TCRdb with only in-frame sequences that have V and J called. A share of the clones is absent; for the studies checked, an unresolved V gene accounts for under half, and the remainder has no known explanation. The V and J calls and clone size come from that table; D and trimming were worked out from the DNA. The sample data list about 140,000 clones, and roughly 80% of these were observed just once. The biggest ten clones account for around 8% of the sample.

Comments on this clone: The clone's antigen remains unknown. No base quality values were provided; no much bigger clone lies one nucleotide off.

The collaborating institutions used their own protocols to collect whole blood in K2EDTA tubes. Collaborator samples were shipped for TCRbeta analysis as frozen whole blood, isolated PBMCs, or DNA extracted from either sample type. Findings and caveats that apply to the study as a whole: How much clinical and demographic metadata was included differed by source and by participant, and the metadata was provided uncurated.

Spanning cysteine to phenylalanine, the CDR3 consists of 13 amino acids. The sequence is cut down to CDR3 DNA, 39 bases in frame from base 1. Reading the germline V gene gives CDR1 MRHNA and CDR2 SNTAGT. At the junction V is shortened by 2 bases and J by 2 bases, with 4 bases in between. The chain is encoded by TRBV6-4 joined to TRBJ2-1, with the D gene too uncertain to name. The sample consisted of peripheral blood. The TCR originated in a human donor in a cohort sampled during active COVID-19. The CDR3 region has the sequence CASSDTPYNEQFF. The DNA reads TGTGCCAGCAGTGACACACCCTACAATGAGCAGTTCTTC.